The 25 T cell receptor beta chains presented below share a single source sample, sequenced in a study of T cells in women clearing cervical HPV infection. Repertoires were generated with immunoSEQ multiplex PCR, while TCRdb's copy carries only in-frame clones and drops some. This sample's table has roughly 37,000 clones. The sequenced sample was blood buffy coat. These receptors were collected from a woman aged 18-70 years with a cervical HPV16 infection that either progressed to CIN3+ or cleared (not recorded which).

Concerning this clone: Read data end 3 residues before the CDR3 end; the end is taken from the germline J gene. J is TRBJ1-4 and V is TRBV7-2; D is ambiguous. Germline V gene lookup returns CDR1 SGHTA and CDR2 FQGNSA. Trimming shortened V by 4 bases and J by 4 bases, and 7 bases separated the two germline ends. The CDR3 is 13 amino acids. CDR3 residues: CASSYSINEKLFF. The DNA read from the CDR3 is TGTGCCAGCAGCTACAGCATTAATGAAAAA.

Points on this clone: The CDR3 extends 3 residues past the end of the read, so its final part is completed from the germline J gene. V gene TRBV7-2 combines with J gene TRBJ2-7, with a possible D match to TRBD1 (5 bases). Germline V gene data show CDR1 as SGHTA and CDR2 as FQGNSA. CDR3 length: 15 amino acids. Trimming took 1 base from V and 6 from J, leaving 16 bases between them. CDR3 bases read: TGTGCCAGCAGCTTAGTAGGCCAGGGATACCTCGAG. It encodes CASSLVGQGYLE. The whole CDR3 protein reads CASSLVGQGYLEQYF.

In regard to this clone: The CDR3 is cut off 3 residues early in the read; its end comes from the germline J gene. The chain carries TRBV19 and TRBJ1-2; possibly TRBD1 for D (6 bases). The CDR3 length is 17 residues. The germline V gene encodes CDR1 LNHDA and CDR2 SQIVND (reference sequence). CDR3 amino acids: CASSNQRGTSGGNDYTF. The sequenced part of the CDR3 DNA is TGTGCCAGTAGTAACCAAAGAGGGACTAGCGGGGGCAATGAC.

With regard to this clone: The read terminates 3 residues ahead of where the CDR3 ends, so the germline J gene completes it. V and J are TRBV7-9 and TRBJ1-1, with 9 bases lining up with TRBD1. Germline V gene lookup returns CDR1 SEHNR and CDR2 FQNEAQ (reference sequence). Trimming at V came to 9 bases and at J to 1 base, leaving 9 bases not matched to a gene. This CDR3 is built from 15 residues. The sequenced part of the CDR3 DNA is TGTGCCAGTGACAGGGGGAGTAGCCCGAACACTGAA. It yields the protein CASDRGSSPNTE. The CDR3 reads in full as CASDRGSSPNTEAFF.

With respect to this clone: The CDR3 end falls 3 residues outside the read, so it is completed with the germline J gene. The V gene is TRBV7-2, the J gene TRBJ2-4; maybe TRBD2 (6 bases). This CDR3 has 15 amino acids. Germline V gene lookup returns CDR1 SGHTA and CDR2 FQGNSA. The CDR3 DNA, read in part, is TGTGCCAGCAGCCTTCCAAGCGGGCCGTCGGTCGAT. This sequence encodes CASSLPSGPSVD. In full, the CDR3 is CASSLPSGPSVDQYF.

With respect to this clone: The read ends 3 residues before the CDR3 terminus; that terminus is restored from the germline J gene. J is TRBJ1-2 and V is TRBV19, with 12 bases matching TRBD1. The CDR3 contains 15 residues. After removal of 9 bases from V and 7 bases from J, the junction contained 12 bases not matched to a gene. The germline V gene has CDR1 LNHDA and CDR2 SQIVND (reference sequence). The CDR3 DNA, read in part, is TGTGCCAGACGCTTACTACCGGGACAGGGGGCTGGC. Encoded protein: CARRLLPGQGAG. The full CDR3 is CARRLLPGQGAGYTF.

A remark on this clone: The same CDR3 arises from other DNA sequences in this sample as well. CDR3 protein: CASSLPPGTGTDTQYF. The covered CDR3 bases are TGTGCCAGTAGTCTTCCCCCCGGGACAGGGACAGATACG. The chain has TRBV19 and TRBJ2-3, with 9 bases fitting TRBD1. The sequenced fragment ends 3 residues before the CDR3 boundary, so the rest is inferred from the germline J gene. Germline trimming cut 5 bases from V and 3 bases from J; bases unmatched to any gene: 9. Germline V lookup: CDR1 LNHDA, CDR2 SQIVND (reference sequence). The CDR3 totals 16 residues.

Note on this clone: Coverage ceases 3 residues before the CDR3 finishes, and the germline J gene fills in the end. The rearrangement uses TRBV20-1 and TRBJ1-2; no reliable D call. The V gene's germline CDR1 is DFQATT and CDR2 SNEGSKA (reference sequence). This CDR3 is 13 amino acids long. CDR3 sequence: CSATRSPLTGYTF. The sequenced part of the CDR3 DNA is TGCAGTGCTACCCGTAGCCCTCTAACGGGC.

CDR3 bases read: TGTGCCAGCTCACGCCAGGGTGGGCAAGAGACG. Translated, it gives CASSRQGGQET. The entire CDR3 sequence reads CASSRQGGQETQYF. J is TRBJ2-3 and V is TRBV18; possibly TRBD1 for D (5 bases). The sequence runs out 3 residues before the end of the CDR3; the remainder is reconstructed from the germline J gene. The germline gives CDR1 KGHSH, CDR2 LQKENI. The CDR3 has 14 residues.

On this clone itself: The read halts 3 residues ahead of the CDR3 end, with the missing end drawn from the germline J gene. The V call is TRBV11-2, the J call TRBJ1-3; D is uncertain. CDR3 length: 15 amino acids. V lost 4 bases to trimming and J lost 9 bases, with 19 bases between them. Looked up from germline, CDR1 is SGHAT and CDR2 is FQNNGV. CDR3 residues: CASSSTQSQYGTIYF. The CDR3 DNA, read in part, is TGTGCCAGCAGCTCGACACAGAGCCAATACGGCACC.

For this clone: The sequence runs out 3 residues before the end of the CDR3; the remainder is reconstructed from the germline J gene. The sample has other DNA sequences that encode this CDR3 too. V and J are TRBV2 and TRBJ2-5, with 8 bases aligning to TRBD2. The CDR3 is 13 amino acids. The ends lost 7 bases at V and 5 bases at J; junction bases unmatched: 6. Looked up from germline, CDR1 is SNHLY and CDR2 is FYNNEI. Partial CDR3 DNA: TGTGCCAGCAAGCGAGGACTAGCCGAGACC. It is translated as CASKRGLAET. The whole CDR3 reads CASKRGLAETQYF.

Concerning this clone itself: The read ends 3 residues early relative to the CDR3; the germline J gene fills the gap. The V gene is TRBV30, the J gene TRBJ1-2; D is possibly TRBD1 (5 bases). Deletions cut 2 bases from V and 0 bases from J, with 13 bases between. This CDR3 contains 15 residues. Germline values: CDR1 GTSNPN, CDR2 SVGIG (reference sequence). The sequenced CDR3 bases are TGTGCCTGGAGTAGCGGGGGACGAGCTAACTATGGC. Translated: CAWSSGGRANYG. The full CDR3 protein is CAWSSGGRANYGYTF.

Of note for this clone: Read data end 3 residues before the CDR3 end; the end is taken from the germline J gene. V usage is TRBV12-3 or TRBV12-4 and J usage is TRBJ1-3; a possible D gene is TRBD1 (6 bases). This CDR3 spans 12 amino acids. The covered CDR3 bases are TGTGCCAGCAGTCAGACCCCAGGGGCC. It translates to CASSQTPGA. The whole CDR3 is CASSQTPGAIYF.

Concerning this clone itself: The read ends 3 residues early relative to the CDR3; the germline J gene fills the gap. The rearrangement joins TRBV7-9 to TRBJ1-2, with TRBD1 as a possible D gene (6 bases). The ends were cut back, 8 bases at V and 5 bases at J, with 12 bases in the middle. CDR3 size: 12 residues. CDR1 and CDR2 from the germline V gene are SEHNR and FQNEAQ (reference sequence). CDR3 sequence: CASVGGAYGYTF. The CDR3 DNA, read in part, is TGTGCCAGCGTGGGGGGGGCTTATGGC.

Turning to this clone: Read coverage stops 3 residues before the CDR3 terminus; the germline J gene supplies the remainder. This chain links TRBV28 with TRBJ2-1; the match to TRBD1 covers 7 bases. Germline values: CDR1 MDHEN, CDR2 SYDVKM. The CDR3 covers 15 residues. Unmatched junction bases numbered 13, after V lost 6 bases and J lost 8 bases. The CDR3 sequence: CASRPDRVGEDEQFF. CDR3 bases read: TGTGCCAGCAGACCCGACAGGGTAGGTGAAGATGAG.

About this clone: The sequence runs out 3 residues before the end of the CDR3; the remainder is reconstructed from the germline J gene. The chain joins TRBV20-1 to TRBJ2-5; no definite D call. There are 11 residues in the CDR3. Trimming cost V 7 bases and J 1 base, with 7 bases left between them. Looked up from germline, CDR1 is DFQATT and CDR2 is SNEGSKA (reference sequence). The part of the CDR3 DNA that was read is TGCAGTGGCGTTATCCAAGAGACC. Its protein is CSGVIQET. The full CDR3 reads CSGVIQETQYF.

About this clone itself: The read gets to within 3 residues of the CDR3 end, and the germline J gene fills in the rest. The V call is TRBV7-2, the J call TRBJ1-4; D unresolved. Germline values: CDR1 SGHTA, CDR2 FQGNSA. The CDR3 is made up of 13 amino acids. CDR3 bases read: TGTGCCAGCAGCCCCCTTCAGGTTTCACCA. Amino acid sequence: CASSPLQVSP. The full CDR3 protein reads CASSPLQVSPLFF.

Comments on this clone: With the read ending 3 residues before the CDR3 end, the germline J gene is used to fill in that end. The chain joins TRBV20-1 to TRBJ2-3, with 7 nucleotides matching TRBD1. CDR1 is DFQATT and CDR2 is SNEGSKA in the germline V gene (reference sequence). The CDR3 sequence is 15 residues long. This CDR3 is CSARGDSLNQETQYF. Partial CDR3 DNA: TGCAGTGCTAGAGGGGACAGCCTTAACCAAGAGACG.

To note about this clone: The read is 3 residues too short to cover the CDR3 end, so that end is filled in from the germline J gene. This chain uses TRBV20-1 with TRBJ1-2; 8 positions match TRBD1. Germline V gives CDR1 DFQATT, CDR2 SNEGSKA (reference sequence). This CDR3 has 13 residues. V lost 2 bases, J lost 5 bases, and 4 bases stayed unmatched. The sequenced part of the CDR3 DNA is TGCAGTGCTAGACGGACAGGGAGTTATGGC. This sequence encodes CSARRTGSYG. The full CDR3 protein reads CSARRTGSYGYTF.

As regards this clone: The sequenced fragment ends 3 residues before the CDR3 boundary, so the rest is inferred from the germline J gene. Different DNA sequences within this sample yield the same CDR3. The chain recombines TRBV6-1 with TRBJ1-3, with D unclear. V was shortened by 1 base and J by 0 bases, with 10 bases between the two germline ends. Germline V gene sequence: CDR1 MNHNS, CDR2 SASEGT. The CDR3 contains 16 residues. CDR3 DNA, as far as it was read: TGTGCCAGCAGTGAAGTTGAGACAACCTCTGGAAACACC. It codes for CASSEVETTSGNT. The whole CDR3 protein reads CASSEVETTSGNTIYF.

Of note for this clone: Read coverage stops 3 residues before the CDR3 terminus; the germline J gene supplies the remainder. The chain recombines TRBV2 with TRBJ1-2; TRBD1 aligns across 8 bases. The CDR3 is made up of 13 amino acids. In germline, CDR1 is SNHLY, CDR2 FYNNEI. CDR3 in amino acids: CASSSGQGGSYTF. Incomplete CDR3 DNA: TGTGCCAGCAGTTCTGGACAGGGAGGAAGC.

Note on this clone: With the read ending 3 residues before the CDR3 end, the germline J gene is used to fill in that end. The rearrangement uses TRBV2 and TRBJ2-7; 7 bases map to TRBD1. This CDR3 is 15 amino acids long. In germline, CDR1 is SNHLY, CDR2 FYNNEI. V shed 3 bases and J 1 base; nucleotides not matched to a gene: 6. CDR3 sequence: CASSDEVRGSYEQYF. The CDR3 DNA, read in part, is TGTGCCAGCAGTGACGAGGTCAGGGGGTCCTACGAG. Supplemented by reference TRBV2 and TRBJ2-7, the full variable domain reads EPEVTQTPSHQVTQMGQEVILRCVPISNHLYFYWYRQILGQKVEFLVSFYNNEISEKSEIFDDQFSVERPDGSNFTLKIRSTKLEDSAMYFCASSDEVRGSYEQYFGPGTRLTVT.

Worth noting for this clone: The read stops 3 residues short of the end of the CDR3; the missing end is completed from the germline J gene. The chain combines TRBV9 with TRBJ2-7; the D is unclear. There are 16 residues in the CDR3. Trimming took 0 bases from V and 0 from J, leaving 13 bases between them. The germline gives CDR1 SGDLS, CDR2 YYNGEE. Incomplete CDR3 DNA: TGTGCCAGCAGCGTAGATAGCTACGGTGGCTCCTACGAG. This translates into CASSVDSYGGSYE. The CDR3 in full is CASSVDSYGGSYEQYF.

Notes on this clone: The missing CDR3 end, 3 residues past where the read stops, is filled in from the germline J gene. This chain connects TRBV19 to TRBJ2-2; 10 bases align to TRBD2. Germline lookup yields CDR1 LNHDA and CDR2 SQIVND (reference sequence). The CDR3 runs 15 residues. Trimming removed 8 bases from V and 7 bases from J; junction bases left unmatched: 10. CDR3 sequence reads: CASQVRTSGNGELFF. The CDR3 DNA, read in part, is TGTGCCAGTCAGGTTCGGACTAGCGGAAACGGGGAG.

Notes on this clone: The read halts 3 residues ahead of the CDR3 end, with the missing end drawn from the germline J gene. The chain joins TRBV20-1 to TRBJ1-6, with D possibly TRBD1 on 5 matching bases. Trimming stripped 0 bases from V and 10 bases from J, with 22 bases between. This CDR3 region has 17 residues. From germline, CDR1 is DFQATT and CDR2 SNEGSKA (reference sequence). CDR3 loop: CSARDSFRSGQSSPLHF. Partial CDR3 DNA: TGCAGTGCTAGAGATTCCTTTCGTTCAGGGCAAAGCTCACCC.